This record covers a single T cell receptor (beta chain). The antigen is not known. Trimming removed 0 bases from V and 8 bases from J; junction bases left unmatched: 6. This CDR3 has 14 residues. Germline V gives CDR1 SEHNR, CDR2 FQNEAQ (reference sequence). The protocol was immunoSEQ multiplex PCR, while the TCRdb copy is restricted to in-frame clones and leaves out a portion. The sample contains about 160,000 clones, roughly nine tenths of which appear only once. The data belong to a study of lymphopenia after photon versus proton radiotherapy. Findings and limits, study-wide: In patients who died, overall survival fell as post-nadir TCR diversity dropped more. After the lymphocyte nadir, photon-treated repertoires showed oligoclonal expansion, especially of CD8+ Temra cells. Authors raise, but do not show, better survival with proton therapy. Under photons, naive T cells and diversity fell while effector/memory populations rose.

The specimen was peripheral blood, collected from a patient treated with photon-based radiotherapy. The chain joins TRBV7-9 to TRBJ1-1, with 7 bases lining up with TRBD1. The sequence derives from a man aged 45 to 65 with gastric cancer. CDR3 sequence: CASSLATGSSEAFF. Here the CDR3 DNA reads TGTGCCAGCAGCTTAGCGACAGGGTCTTCGGAAGCTTTCTTT.